A selection of T cell receptor beta chains follows, all from one sample in a study of CD4+ T cells in melanoma. Profiling relied on immunoSEQ multiplex PCR, and the TCRdb table lists in-frame clones only, not all of them. Found here are some 120,000 clones, about 92% of them singletons; the top ten hold 3.3%. Sequencing was carried out using peripheral blood. The receptors here all came from a human donor with melanoma. Both conserved end residues are part of each CDR3. D genes are given only for firm matches. Only some rows state a clone size, as once, few, many or a class for expanded clones.

d_gene	v_gene	j_gene	abundance	CDR3aa	CDR3nt
.	TRBV6-5	TRBJ2-3	.	CASSPGTGTDTQYF	TGTGCCAGCAGTCCCGGGACTGGCACAGATACGCAGTATTTT
.	TRBV11-3	TRBJ2-1	.	CASSLAGPYNEQFF	TGTGCCAGCAGCTTAGCTGGACCCTACAATGAGCAGTTCTTC
TRBD2	TRBV19	TRBJ2-1	.	CASSTSGSSYNEQFF	TGTGCCAGTAGTACTAGCGGCAGCTCCTACAATGAGCAGTTCTTC
.	TRBV10-3	TRBJ1-5	.	CAISEPDRPQHF	TGTGCCATCAGTGAGCCGGACAGGCCCCAGCATTTT
.	TRBV7-9	TRBJ1-2	few	CASGEYGYTF	TGTGCCAGCGGAGAATATGGCTACACCTTC
.	TRBV27	TRBJ2-7	.	CASSRRVGEQYF	TGTGCCAGCAGTCGTAGGGTCGGCGAGCAGTACTTC
TRBD1	TRBV5-1	TRBJ2-1	.	CASSLAGTGTIRNEQFF	TGCGCCAGCAGCTTGGCGGGGACAGGGACAATTCGGAATGAGCAGTTCTTC
.	TRBV30	TRBJ1-2	.	CAIGHLHGYTF	TGTGCCATCGGACACCTCCATGGCTACACCTTC
.	TRBV15	TRBJ1-5	.	CATSPGGDAQPQHF	TGTGCCACCAGTCCCGGGGGCGACGCTCAGCCCCAGCATTTT
TRBD1	TRBV10-3	TRBJ2-3	few	CASQGAQDTQYF	TGTGCCTCTCAGGGGGCCCAAGATACGCAGTATTTT
TRBD2	TRBV15	TRBJ2-1	.	CATSRDRLAGASEQFF	TGTGCCACCAGCAGAGATCGGCTAGCGGGGGCCAGTGAGCAGTTCTTC
TRBD2	TRBV4-2	TRBJ2-3	.	CASSPRIGREGTDTQYF	TGTGCCAGCAGCCCACGAATCGGCCGGGAGGGCACAGATACGCAGTATTTT
.	TRBV10-3	TRBJ2-1	.	CAINAAGEQFF	TGTGCCATCAATGCAGCTGGTGAGCAGTTCTTC
.	TRBV7-2	TRBJ1-3	.	CASSRDRGSGNTIYF	TGTGCCAGCAGCAGGGACCGAGGCTCTGGAAACACCATATATTTT
.	TRBV5-1	TRBJ2-5	.	CASSLQGSQETQYF	TGCGCCAGCAGCTTACAGGGATCTCAAGAGACCCAGTACTTC
.	TRBV9	TRBJ2-2	once	CASSVVVGVTTGELFF	TGTGCCAGCAGCGTAGTGGTCGGGGTGACCACCGGGGAGCTGTTTTTT
.	TRBV14	TRBJ1-1	.	CASSRTGGLINTEAFF	TGTGCCAGCAGTAGAACCGGGGGGCTAATAAACACTGAAGCTTTCTTT
.	TRBV6-5	TRBJ1-5	.	CASSSLGSMGQPQHF	TGTGCCAGCAGTTCCCTCGGCAGTATGGGTCAGCCCCAGCATTTT
TRBD2	TRBV4-3	TRBJ2-1	.	CASSQASGYNEQFF	TGCGCCAGCAGCCAGGCTAGCGGATACAATGAGCAGTTCTTC
.	TRBV10-3	TRBJ2-1	.	CAISALAEGYNEQFF	TGTGCCATCAGTGCCTTAGCGGAAGGATACAATGAGCAGTTCTTC
.	TRBV18	TRBJ2-1	.	CASSPPGVTASYNEQFF	TGTGCCAGCTCACCACCGGGAGTGACAGCCTCCTACAATGAGCAGTTCTTC
TRBD2	TRBV5-4	TRBJ2-5	.	CASSSKTSGRVETQYF	TGTGCCAGCAGCTCGAAGACTAGCGGGAGGGTGGAGACCCAGTACTTC
TRBD2	TRBV9	TRBJ2-3	once	CASSVAGLAGAASTDTQYF	TGTGCCAGCAGCGTAGCTGGGCTAGCGGGCGCAGCTAGCACAGATACGCAGTATTTT
TRBD2	TRBV4-1	TRBJ2-1	.	CASSQEVGTSVYNEQFF	TGCGCCAGCAGCCAAGAAGTCGGGACTAGCGTTTACAATGAGCAGTTCTTC
TRBD1	TRBV27	TRBJ2-1	.	CASSFGDSNYNEQFF	TGTGCCAGCAGCTTCGGGGACAGCAACTACAATGAGCAGTTCTTC
TRBD1	TRBV2	TRBJ2-3	.	CASRDRADTQYF	TGTGCCAGCAGAGACAGGGCTGATACGCAGTATTTT
.	TRBV6-5	TRBJ2-7	.	CASSYDRAYEQYF	TGTGCCAGCAGTTACGACAGAGCCTACGAGCAGTACTTC
.	TRBV5-6	TRBJ2-5	.	CASSPTTTLGETQYF	TGTGCCAGCAGCCCTACCACGACCTTAGGGGAGACCCAGTACTTC
TRBD2	TRBV5-1	TRBJ2-5	.	CASSSLGLAGGFQETQYF	TGCGCCAGCAGCTCACTAGGACTAGCGGGAGGATTCCAAGAGACCCAGTACTTC